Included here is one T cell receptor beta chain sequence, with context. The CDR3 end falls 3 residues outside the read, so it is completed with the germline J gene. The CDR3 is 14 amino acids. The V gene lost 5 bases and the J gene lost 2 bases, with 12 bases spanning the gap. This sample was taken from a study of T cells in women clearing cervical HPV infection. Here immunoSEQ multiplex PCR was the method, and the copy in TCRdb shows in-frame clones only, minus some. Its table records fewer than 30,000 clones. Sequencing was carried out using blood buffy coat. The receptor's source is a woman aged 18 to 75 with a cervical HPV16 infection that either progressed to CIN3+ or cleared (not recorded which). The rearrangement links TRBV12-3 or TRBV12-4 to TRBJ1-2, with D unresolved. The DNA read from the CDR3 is TGTGCCAGCAGTGTGCGCCACAGCAACTATGGC. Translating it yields CASSVRHSNYG. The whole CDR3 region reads CASSVRHSNYGYTF.